The subject of this entry is one TCR beta chain. The source of the sample is a study of Graves' ophthalmopathy and Graves' hyperthyroidism. Amplification targeted the TCR beta CDR3 regions, with RNA transcripts as the source material. RT-PCR with HTBI primers came first, then second-round multiplex PCR. TCRdb redid the calling of the multiplex PCR reads with MiXCR, one entry per CDR3 protein. Here the sample spans about 660,000 distinct CDR3 sequences, over 40% being singletons. Sequenced sample: peripheral blood. This TCR came from an adult man with Graves' ophthalmopathy.

The CDR3 DNA is TGTGCCAGCAGCGCCTCAGCCGGGAGAGAGGGCAATCAGCCCCAGCATTTT. Its protein product is CASSASAGREGNQPQHF. The rearrangement uses TRBV9 and TRBJ1-5; D is unresolved. CDR1 and CDR2 (germline): SGDLS, YYNGEE. V lost 3 bases and J lost 2, with 18 bases in between. The CDR3 spans 17 residues. The full variable domain, rest sourced from reference TRBV9 and TRBJ1-5, is DSGVTQTPKHLITATGQRVTLRCSPRSGDLSVYWYQQSLDQGLQFLIQYYNGEERAKGNILERFSAQQFPDLHSELNLSSLELGDSALYFCASSASAGREGNQPQHFGDGTRLSIL.